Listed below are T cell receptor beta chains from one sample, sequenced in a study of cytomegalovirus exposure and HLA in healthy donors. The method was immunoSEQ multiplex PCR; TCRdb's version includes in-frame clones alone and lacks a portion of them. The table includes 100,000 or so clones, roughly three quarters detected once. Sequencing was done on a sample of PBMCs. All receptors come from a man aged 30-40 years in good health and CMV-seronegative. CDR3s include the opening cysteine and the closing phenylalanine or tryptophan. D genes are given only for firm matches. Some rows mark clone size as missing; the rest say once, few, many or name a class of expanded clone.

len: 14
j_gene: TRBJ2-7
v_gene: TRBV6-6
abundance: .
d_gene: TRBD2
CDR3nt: TGTGCCAGCGGATCTAGCGGGAGGGGGGACGAGCAGTACTTC
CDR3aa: CASGSSGRGDEQYF

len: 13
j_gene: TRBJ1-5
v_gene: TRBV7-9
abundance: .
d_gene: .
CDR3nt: TGTGCCAGCAGCCCAGATGGCAATCAGCCCCAGCATTTT
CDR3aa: CASSPDGNQPQHF

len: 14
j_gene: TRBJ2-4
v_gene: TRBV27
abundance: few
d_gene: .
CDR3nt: TGTGCCAGCAGTTCAGGGCTAGCCAAAAACATTCAGTACTTC
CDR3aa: CASSSGLAKNIQYF

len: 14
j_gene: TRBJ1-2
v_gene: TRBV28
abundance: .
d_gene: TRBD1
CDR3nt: TGTGCCAGCACCCCAGGGGGCCGGGGTATCGGCTACACCTTC
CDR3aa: CASTPGGRGIGYTF

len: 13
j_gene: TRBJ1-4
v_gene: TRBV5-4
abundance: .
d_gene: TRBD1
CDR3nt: TGTGCCAGCAGCGGGGGACAGAATGAAAAACTGTTTTTT
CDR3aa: CASSGGQNEKLFF

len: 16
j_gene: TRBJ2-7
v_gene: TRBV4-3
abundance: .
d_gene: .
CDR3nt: TGCGCCAGCAGCCAAGATTTGGCGAGGGTCCCCTACGAGCAGTACTTC
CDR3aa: CASSQDLARVPYEQYF

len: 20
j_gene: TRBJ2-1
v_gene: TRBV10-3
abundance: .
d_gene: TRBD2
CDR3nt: TGTGCCATCAGTGAGTCTGCCGGGACTAGCGGGAGTGGATCCTACAATGAGCAGTTCTTC
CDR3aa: CAISESAGTSGSGSYNEQFF

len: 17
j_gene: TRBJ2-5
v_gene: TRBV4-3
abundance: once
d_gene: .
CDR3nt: TGCGCCAGCAGCCCCGAACTAGGAGGCGGCTTGGGAAAGACCCAGTACTTC
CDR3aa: CASSPELGGGLGKTQYF

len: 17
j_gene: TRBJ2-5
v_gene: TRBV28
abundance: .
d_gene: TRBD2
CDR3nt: TGTGCCAGCAGTCCCGGAGGGACTAGCGGGTTTCAAGAGACCCAGTACTTC
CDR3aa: CASSPGGTSGFQETQYF

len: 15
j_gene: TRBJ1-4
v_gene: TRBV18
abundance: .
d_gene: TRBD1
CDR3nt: TGTGCCAGCTCACCTGGACAGGGTTACATTGTGGAACTGTTTTTT
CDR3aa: CASSPGQGYIVELFF

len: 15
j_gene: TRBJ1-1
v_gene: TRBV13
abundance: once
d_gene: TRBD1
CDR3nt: TGTGCCAGCAGCTCGCCCGACAGGGGGAACACTGAAGCTTTCTTT
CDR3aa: CASSSPDRGNTEAFF

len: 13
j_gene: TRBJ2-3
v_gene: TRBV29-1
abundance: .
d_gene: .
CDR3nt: TGCAGCGTTCTTCCCCACGGGGGAGATACGCAGTATTTT
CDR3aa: CSVLPHGGDTQYF

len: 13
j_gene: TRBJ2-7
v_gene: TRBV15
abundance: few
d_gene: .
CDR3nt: TGTGCCACCAGCAGAGGTAGCACCTACGAGCAGTACTTC
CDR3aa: CATSRGSTYEQYF

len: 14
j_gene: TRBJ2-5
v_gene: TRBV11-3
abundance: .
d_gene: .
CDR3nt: TGTGCCAGCAGCTCGCAGACAGGACAAGAGACCCAGTACTTC
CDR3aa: CASSSQTGQETQYF

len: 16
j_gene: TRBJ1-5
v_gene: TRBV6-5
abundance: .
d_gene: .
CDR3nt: TGTGCCAGCAGTTCCAAACCAGGGTCCAGCAATCAGCCCCAGCATTTT
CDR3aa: CASSSKPGSSNQPQHF

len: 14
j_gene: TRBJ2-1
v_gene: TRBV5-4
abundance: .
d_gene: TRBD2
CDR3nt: TGTGCCAGCAGGACTAGCGGGACCTACAATGAGCAGTTCTTC
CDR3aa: CASRTSGTYNEQFF

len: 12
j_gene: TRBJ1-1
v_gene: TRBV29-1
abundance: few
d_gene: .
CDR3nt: TGCAGCGTCGCCCCGACAGTCTCTGAAGCTTTCTTT
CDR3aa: CSVAPTVSEAFF

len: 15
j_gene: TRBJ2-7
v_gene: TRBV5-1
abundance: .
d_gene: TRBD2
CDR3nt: TGCGCCAGCAGCTCAAACAGCGGGGGGGGGTGGGAGCAGTACTTC
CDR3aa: CASSSNSGGGWEQYF

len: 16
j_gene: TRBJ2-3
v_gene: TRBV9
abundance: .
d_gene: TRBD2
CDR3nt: TGTGCCAGCAGCCCGAGGACTAGCGGGAGTACAGATACGCAGTATTTT
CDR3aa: CASSPRTSGSTDTQYF

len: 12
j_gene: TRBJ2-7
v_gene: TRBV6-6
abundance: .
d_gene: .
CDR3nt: TGTGCCAGCAGTTACCCTAACTACGAGCAGTACTTC
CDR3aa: CASSYPNYEQYF

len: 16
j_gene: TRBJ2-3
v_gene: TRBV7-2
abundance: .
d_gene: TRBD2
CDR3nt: TGTGCCAGCAGCCGCGGGACTAGCGGGAGGGGAAATACGCAGTATTTT
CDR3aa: CASSRGTSGRGNTQYF

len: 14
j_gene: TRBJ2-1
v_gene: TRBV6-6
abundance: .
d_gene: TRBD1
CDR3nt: TGTGCCAGCAGGCAGGGGGCCCCTCTGAATGAGCAGTTCTTC
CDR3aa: CASRQGAPLNEQFF

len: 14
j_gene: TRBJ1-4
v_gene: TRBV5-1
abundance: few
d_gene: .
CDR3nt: TGCGCCAGCAGCCGGACGAGCGGGAATGAAAAACTGTTTTTT
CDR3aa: CASSRTSGNEKLFF

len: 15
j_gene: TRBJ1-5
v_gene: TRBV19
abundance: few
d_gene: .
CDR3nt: TGTGCCAGTAGTATAGGGGTCTTTGGGAGTCAGCCCCAGCATTTT
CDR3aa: CASSIGVFGSQPQHF

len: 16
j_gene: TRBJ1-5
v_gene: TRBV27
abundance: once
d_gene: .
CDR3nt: TGTGCCAGCAGTTTACAACAGTGGTATAGCAATCAGCCCCAGCATTTT
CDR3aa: CASSLQQWYSNQPQHF

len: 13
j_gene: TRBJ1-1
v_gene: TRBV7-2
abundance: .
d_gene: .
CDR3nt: TGTGCCAGCAGCTCTGGGAGGAACACTGAAGCTTTCTTT
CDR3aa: CASSSGRNTEAFF

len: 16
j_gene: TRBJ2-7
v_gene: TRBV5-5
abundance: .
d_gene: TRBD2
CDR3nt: TGTGCCAGCAGCTTGGACCCGAGTAGCGGGACCTACGAGCAGTACTTC
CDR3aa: CASSLDPSSGTYEQYF

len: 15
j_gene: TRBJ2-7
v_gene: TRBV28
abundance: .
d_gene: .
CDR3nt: TGTGCCAGCATCGTTCGTGGGGGGGGCGGGTACGAGCAGTACTTC
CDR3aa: CASIVRGGGGYEQYF